This TCR beta chain was captured by sequencing in a study of T cells in Graves' hyperthyroidism and ophthalmopathy. Only a few counts were recorded for this clonotype. Its antigen remains unidentified. From RNA transcripts, TCR beta CDR3 regions were amplified. A first-round RT-PCR of the TCR CDR3 used the HTBI primer set. TCRdb passed the multiplex PCR reads through MiXCR, listing each CDR3 protein once. The repertoire has about 640,000 distinct CDR3 sequences, roughly 20% of them found once; the top ten carry about 35%. Broader study findings: Ophthalmopathy prediction by the model preceded onset by a median roughly 6 months.

V was trimmed by 3 bases and J by 5 bases, leaving 21 bases between them. The germline CDR1 and CDR2 sequences are SGHRS and YFSETQ. This CDR3 spans 16 amino acids. The source material was blood. The V gene is TRBV5-1, the J gene TRBJ2-7; maybe TRBD2 (6 bases). The source is a man aged 30 to 39 with Graves' ophthalmopathy. The CDR3 sequence: CASSSPSPGGVNEQYF. DNA of the CDR3: TGCGCCAGCAGCTCCCCTAGTCCGGGCGGGGTCAACGAGCAGTACTTC.